These 6 T cell receptor beta chains came from one sample sequenced in a study of blood T cells in healthy people across ages. Together with a sample-barcoded 5' primer, a J-beta primer mix was included in a second PCR lasting roughly 6 to 12 cycles. TCRdb analysed the 5' RACE reads with MiXCR anew, one entry per CDR3 protein. This sample has about 1.5 million distinct CDR3 sequences, with roughly 43% found just once. The sample consisted of blood. The origin of the receptors is a woman between 18 and 30 years old in good health.

Only a few counts were recorded for this clonotype. V gene TRBV27 combines with J gene TRBJ1-2; D perhaps matches TRBD1 (5 bases). Germline assignment: CDR1 MNHEY and CDR2 SMNVEV (reference sequence). This CDR3 spans 11 amino acids. Trimming removed 10 bases from V and 3 bases from J, with 9 bases in between. The CDR3 spells CATGGYYGYTF. CDR3 in DNA: TGTGCCACCGGGGGTTACTATGGCTACACCTTC.

About this clonotype: With a much larger clone just one base away, this may be a read error. The chain couples TRBV29-1 to TRBJ1-1, with D hard to call. The V end lost 4 bases, the J end lost 0 bases, and 9 bases lay between the germline ends. The germline gives CDR1 SQVTM, CDR2 ANQGSEA. The CDR3 is made up of 13 amino acids. CDR3 sequence (DNA): TGCAGCGTTGCAGCCGGCCTGAACACTGAAGCTTTCTTT. Translating gives CSVAAGLNTEAFF. Filled out from reference TRBV29-1 and TRBJ1-1, the complete variable domain reads SAVISQKPSRDICQRGTSLTIQCQVDSQVTMMFWYRQQPGQSLTLIATANQGSEATYESGFVIDKFPISRPNLTFSTLTVSNMSPEDSSIYLCSVAAGLNTEAFFGQGTRLTVV.

A word on this clonotype: A read error may be the cause here, since a much bigger clone is one base away. The chain uses TRBV5-1 and TRBJ2-1; 8 bases agree with TRBD2. The V and J ends lost 8 bases and 2 bases, in that order; junction bases with no gene match: 12. The CDR3 length is 16 residues. Germline V gene data show CDR1 as SGHRS and CDR2 as YFSETQ. This chain's CDR3 is CASSSRYSGTYNEQFF. CDR3 bases: TGCGCCAGTTCCTCGAGATATAGCGGGACCTACAATGAGCAGTTCTTC.

This CDR3 reads CASSPGQGRDSYNEQYF. The DNA of the CDR3 is TGTGCCAGCAGCCCCGGACAGGGTAGAGACTCCTACAATGAGCAGTACTTC. The chain uses TRBV7-6 and TRBJ2-1, with 8 bases that match TRBD1. The J call may not be correct, given that the DNA end is closer to TRBJ2-7. Germline V CDR1 and CDR2: SGHVS, FNYEAQ. The CDR3 extends over 17 amino acids.

V gene TRBV7-9 combines with J gene TRBJ1-1; TRBD1 matches 8 bases. The trim removed 4 bases at V and 0 bases at J, leaving 4 bases unmatched. Germline loops: CDR1 SEHNR, CDR2 FQNEAQ (reference sequence). The CDR3 is 15 residues long. CDR3 DNA sequence: TGTGCCAGCAGCTATGGACAGGGCATGAACACTGAAGCTTTCTTT. Its translation: CASSYGQGMNTEAFF.

This clonotype was counted once. V is TRBV6-5 and J is TRBJ2-5; D gene unclear. Trimming took off 4 bases at V and 11 bases at J, with 14 bases between the two ends. CDR1 and CDR2 (germline): MNHEY, SVGAGI. This CDR3 contains 12 residues. This chain's CDR3 is CASSSTLNEQYF. As DNA, the CDR3 is TGTGCCAGCAGTTCCACACTTAATGAGCAGTACTTC.